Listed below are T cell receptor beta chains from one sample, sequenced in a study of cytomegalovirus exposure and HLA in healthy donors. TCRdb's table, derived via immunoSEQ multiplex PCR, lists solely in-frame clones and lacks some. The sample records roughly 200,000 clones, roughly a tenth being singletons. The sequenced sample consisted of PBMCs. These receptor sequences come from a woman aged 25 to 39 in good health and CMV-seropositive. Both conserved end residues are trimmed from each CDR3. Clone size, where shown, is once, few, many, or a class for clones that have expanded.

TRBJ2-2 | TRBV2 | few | ASIEGKWRETGELF
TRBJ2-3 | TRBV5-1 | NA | ASSRAGSTDTQY
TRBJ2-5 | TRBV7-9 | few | ASSREGGQGPQETQY
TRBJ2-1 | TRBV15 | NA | ATSTGQAITYNEQF
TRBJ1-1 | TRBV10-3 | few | ATRGTEAF
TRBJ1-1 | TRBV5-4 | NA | ASTRGQGFMNTEAF
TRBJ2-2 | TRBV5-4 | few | ASSLGLGGTGELF
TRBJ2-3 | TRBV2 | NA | ASSLGGLTDTQY
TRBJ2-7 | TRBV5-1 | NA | ASSYKTGLGEQY
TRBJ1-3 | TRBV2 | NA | ASRPQGGSGNTIY
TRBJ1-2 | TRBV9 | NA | ASSEREGGVYGYT
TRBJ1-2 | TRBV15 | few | ATSSEDGYT
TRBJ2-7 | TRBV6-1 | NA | ASSEDGGIAYEQY